Below are 12 T cell receptor beta chains sequenced from a single sample in a study of T cell responses to AZD1222 COVID-19 vaccine. Profiled with immunoSEQ multiplex PCR; TCRdb holds only in-frame clones, not every one. The sample carries under 150,000 clones, around 92% recorded once. This sample comprised peripheral blood, obtained on day 0 of AZD1222 vaccination. Receptors originate from an adult in good health.

Of note for this clone: The conserved closing phenylalanine or tryptophan is absent in this CDR3, likely reflecting a read error. The DNA is left out, because the CDR3 cannot be placed on it with certainty; the CDR3 is given as TCRdb lists it. The V call is TRBV18, the J call TRBJ1-2; the listed D gene, TRBD1, was not tested against the DNA. Germline lookup yields CDR1 KGHSH and CDR2 LQKENI. 13 amino acids form the CDR3, both terminal residues included. The chain's CDR3 is CASSLDESLGQVV.

J is TRBJ1-6 and V is TRBV9, with D uncertain. Per germline, CDR1 SGDLS and CDR2 YYNGEE. The CDR3 loop spans 16 amino acids. Trimming pared 0 bases from V and 9 bases from J, leaving 16 bases between. CDR3 bases: TGTGCCAGCAGCGTAGCTCAAGGAGGGCTGAGTTCACCCCTCCACTTT. This codes for CASSVAQGGLSSPLHF.

The chain combines TRBV7-2 with TRBJ1-1; the match to TRBD1 covers 7 bases. V shed 2 bases and J 3 bases; nucleotides not matched to a gene: 3. There are 14 residues in the CDR3. Germline lookup yields CDR1 SGHTA and CDR2 FQGNSA. This CDR3 is CASSLMTGYTEAFF. CDR3 in DNA: TGTGCCAGCAGCTTAATGACAGGGTACACTGAAGCTTTCTTT.

The chain uses TRBV7-9 and TRBJ2-3; possible D gene TRBD2, 6 bases. Germline V gene lookup returns CDR1 SEHNR and CDR2 FQNEAQ (reference sequence). CDR3 size: 16 residues. V was clipped by 4 bases and J by 8 bases, with 22 bases between them. CDR3 DNA: TGTGCCAGCAGCTACCCGCTGAACGGGGGATCGCCTACGCAGTATTTT. This sequence encodes CASSYPLNGGSPTQYF.

V is TRBV7-8 and J is TRBJ2-7, with D possibly called TRBD1 or TRBD2 (5 bases each). Trimming took 5 bases from V and 3 from J, leaving 14 bases between them. The length of the CDR3 is 14 residues. The germline V gene has CDR1 SGHVS and CDR2 FQNEAQ. CDR3: CASSTGPGNYEQYF. CDR3 DNA: TGTGCCAGCAGCACGGGACCCGGCAACTACGAGCAGTACTTC.

This chain links TRBV5-5 with TRBJ1-4; D gene ambiguous. The CDR3 totals 14 residues. Trimming took 2 bases from V and 4 from J, leaving 9 bases between them. Per germline, CDR1 SGHKS and CDR2 YYEKEE (reference sequence). As DNA, the CDR3 is TGTGCCAGCAGCTTTCGCCGGCTTAATGAAAAACTGTTTTTT. This sequence encodes CASSFRRLNEKLFF.

This rearrangement joins TRBV30 to TRBJ1-2; D is possibly TRBD1 (6 bases). Germline CDR1 and CDR2: GTSNPN and SVGIG (reference sequence). The CDR3 spans 13 residues. Trimming removed 4 bases at V and 6 bases at J, with 15 bases between. The CDR3 nucleotides read TGTGCCTGGACCCAGACAGGCGATGATGGCTACACCTTC. Protein sequence: CAWTQTGDDGYTF. Full variable domain (outside the CDR3, taken from reference TRBV30 and TRBJ1-2): SQTIHQWPATLVQPVGSPLSLECTVEGTSNPNLYWYRQAAGRGLQLLFYSVGIGQISSEVPQNLSASRPQDRQFILSSKKLLLSDSGFYLCAWTQTGDDGYTFGSGTRLTVV.

The J gene is TRBJ2-1, the V gene TRBV24-1; D ambiguous. With 2 bases removed from V and 9 bases from J, the gap between germline ends came to 7 bases. Germline CDR1 KGHDR, CDR2 SFDVKD. This CDR3 comprises 12 residues. For the CDR3, the DNA is TGTGCCACCAGTGATTCATTAGCTGAGCAGTTCTTC. Translation: CATSDSLAEQFF.

The rearrangement joins TRBV7-8 to TRBJ1-1, with D possibly matching TRBD1 (5 bases). Trimming shortened V by 7 bases and J by 2 bases, and 14 bases separated the two germline ends. The CDR3 spans 14 residues. Germline lookup yields CDR1 SGHVS and CDR2 FQNEAQ. DNA for the CDR3: TGTGCCAGCACCCCCGACAGATTTAACACTGAAGCTTTCTTT. Protein product: CASTPDRFNTEAFF.

The rearrangement uses TRBV9 and TRBJ1-6, with D perhaps matching TRBD1 (6 bases). Germline V gives CDR1 SGDLS, CDR2 YYNGEE. The CDR3 has 17 residues. The V and J ends lost 3 bases and 0 bases respectively, with 13 bases between them. The CDR3 DNA reads as TGTGCCAGCAGCGCCCTCGGACAGAGCTCCTATAATTCACCCCTCCACTTT. Amino acid sequence: CASSALGQSSYNSPLHF.

The V and J genes are TRBV2 and TRBJ2-1; tentatively, D is TRBD1 or TRBD2 (5 bases each). There are 14 residues in the CDR3. In germline, CDR1 is SNHLY, CDR2 FYNNEI. Trimming took off 3 bases at V and 10 bases at J, with 16 bases between the two ends. The DNA for the CDR3 is TGTGCCAGCAGTGAGTTGGCACCGGGGCAGGAGCAGTTCTTC. As protein: CASSELAPGQEQFF.

For the CDR3, the DNA is TGCAGTGCTAGCGTCCCAGGTTATGACACCTTC. Its translation: CSASVPGYDTF. The V gene is TRBV20-1, the J gene TRBJ1-2; D gene uncertain. The CDR3 sequence is 11 residues long. V was cut by 3 bases and J by 12 bases, with 14 bases left in between. Germline V gives CDR1 DFQATT, CDR2 SNEGSKA (reference sequence).